A single sample gave rise to the 24 T cell receptor beta chains below, sequenced in a study of control samples from healthy donors and cancer patients. Repertoires were generated with immunoSEQ multiplex PCR, while TCRdb's copy carries only in-frame clones and drops some. This sample has 90,000 to 140,000 clones, with 83% found just once. Sequenced material: blood. Receptors were obtained from a woman aged 50 to 65 in good health.

The V call is TRBV28, the J call TRBJ1-2; D is ambiguous. The CDR3 is made up of 15 amino acids. Looked up from germline, CDR1 is MDHEN and CDR2 is SYDVKM. The V end was cut by 4 bases, the J end by 5 bases, with 17 bases between. CDR3 in amino acids: CASSSGGVRDYGYTF. As DNA, the CDR3 is TGTGCCAGCAGTTCAGGCGGGGTTCGGGATTATGGCTACACCTTC.

V and J are TRBV9 and TRBJ1-6; D gene ambiguous. Germline V CDR1 and CDR2: SGDLS, YYNGEE. Trimming took off 4 bases at V and 4 bases at J, with 12 bases between the two ends. The CDR3 consists of 15 residues. CDR3 sequence reads: CASSPSLQYNSPLHF. The CDR3 DNA is TGTGCCAGCAGCCCTTCTCTCCAGTATAATTCACCCCTCCACTTT.

This chain joins TRBV5-8 and TRBJ1-1, with unresolved D. Looked up from germline, CDR1 is SGHTS and CDR2 is YDEGEE. The CDR3 contains 13 residues. Trimming left V 6 bases short and J 3 bases short, with 12 bases between. CDR3 nucleotides: TGTGCCAGCACTTGGACCCCTTACACTGAAGCTTTCTTT. Residues: CASTWTPYTEAFF.

The chain employs TRBV7-2 and TRBJ2-2; no firm D call. Germline V lookup: CDR1 SGHTA, CDR2 FQGNSA. This CDR3 comprises 15 residues. Between the trimmed V and J ends, which lost 2 bases and 3 bases, there was a span of 10 bases. The CDR3 DNA follows: TGTGCCAGCAGCTTATCAGTGGGCGACACCGGGGAGCTGTTTTTT. It translates to CASSLSVGDTGELFF.

This clone was detected only once. This rearrangement joins TRBV6-6 to TRBJ2-1, with 7 bases aligning to TRBD2. This CDR3 has 16 residues. CDR1 and CDR2 (germline): MNHNY, SVGAGI (reference sequence). Germline trimming cut 6 bases from V and 6 bases from J; bases unmatched to any gene: 14. The CDR3 loop reads CASRSKAGPGSNEQFF. The CDR3 DNA is TGTGCCAGCAGGTCCAAAGCGGGACCGGGGTCCAATGAGCAGTTCTTC.

The CDR3 here is CASSVDTYNEQFF. The CDR3 DNA follows: TGTGCCAGCAGTGTGGATACCTACAATGAGCAGTTCTTC. The J gene is TRBJ2-1, the V gene TRBV6-4; no clear D. Trimming shortened V by 4 bases and J by 2 bases, and 6 bases separated the two germline ends. This CDR3 region has 13 residues. From germline, CDR1 is MRHNA and CDR2 SNTAGT.

The chain carries TRBV6-6 and TRBJ2-7, with 8 bases matching TRBD1. The CDR3 loop spans 15 amino acids. J lost 3 bases, V lost 6 bases, and 10 bases had no gene match. Germline assignment: CDR1 MNHNY and CDR2 SVGAGI (reference sequence). Here the CDR3 reads CASSRSDRAGYEQYF. CDR3 in DNA: TGTGCCAGCAGCCGCTCGGACAGGGCGGGCTACGAGCAGTACTTC.

This clone appeared a single time. The chain combines TRBV6-2 or TRBV6-3 with TRBJ2-7; 7 positions agree with TRBD2. CDR1 and CDR2 (germline): MNHEY, SVGEGT. The CDR3 covers 16 residues. The ends lost 5 bases at V and 2 bases at J; junction bases unmatched: 12. The CDR3 sequence: CASSIIAGGGAYEQYF. In DNA, the CDR3 is TGTGCCAGCAGTATAATAGCGGGCGGAGGGGCCTACGAGCAGTACTTC.

The chain uses TRBV6-5 and TRBJ1-6; D may be TRBD1 (5 bases). Trimming took off 7 bases at V and 6 bases at J, with 13 bases between the two ends. Germline CDR1 reads MNHEY; CDR2 reads SVGAGI. This CDR3 is 14 amino acids long. CDR3 nucleotides: TGTGCCAGCACCAGGAGGGGAACTAATTCACCCCTCCACTTT. It specifies CASTRRGTNSPLHF.

The chain carries TRBV29-1 and TRBJ2-3, with no clear D. Germline-derived CDR1 and CDR2 are SQVTM and ANQGSEA. The V and J ends lost 5 bases and 0 bases respectively, with 12 bases between them. CDR3 size: 14 residues. CDR3: CSVTGRASTDTQYF. The CDR3 DNA is TGCAGCGTTACGGGCAGAGCGAGCACAGATACGCAGTATTTT.

The chain carries TRBV5-1 and TRBJ2-1; D not certain. CDR1 and CDR2 (germline): SGHRS, YFSETQ. V lost 2 bases, J lost 5 bases, and 8 bases lay in between. The length of the CDR3 is 13 residues. Written as DNA, the CDR3 is TGCGCCAGCAGCTTAAGCCAGAACAATGAGCAGTTCTTC. Encoded protein: CASSLSQNNEQFF.

This clone has just a few counts. Other DNA sequences in this specimen translate into the identical CDR3. The DNA for the CDR3 is TGCGCCAGCAGGCGGACAGGGGAAGAGACCCAGTACTTC. Protein: CASRRTGEETQYF. The chain joins TRBV5-1 to TRBJ2-5; TRBD1 matches at 9 bases. In germline, CDR1 is SGHRS, CDR2 YFSETQ. J was trimmed by 3 bases and V by 5 bases; bases with no gene match: 2. The CDR3 extends over 13 amino acids.

This chain links TRBV6-5 with TRBJ1-6, with D maybe TRBD1 (6 bases). In germline, CDR1 is MNHEY, CDR2 SVGAGI. There are 14 residues in the CDR3. V was trimmed by 6 bases and J by 6 bases, leaving 12 bases between them. CDR3: CASSLQGGNSPLHF. CDR3 DNA: TGTGCCAGCAGCCTACAGGGAGGTAATTCACCCCTCCACTTT.

CDR3 sequence reads: CASSGRAGGNQPQHF. The CDR3 DNA reads TGTGCCAGCAGCGGACGCGCAGGGGGCAATCAGCCCCAGCATTTT. The rearrangement links TRBV7-2 to TRBJ1-5; perhaps TRBD1 as D (6 bases). V gave up 5 bases and J gave up 2 bases, with 13 bases separating them. Germline CDR1 SGHTA, CDR2 FQGNSA. CDR3 length equals 15 residues.

This chain uses TRBV6-1 with TRBJ2-1, with D perhaps matching TRBD1 (5 bases). V shed 2 bases and J shed 0 bases, with 8 bases lying between them. Germline loops: CDR1 MNHNS, CDR2 SASEGT. There are 15 residues in the CDR3. The CDR3 region is CASSEQDNSYNEQFF. CDR3 sequence (DNA): TGTGCCAGCAGTGAACAGGACAACTCCTACAATGAGCAGTTCTTC.

CDR3 protein: CASSQTGGDEPQHF. The CDR3 nucleotides read TGTGCCAGCAGCCAAACAGGGGGCGATGAGCCCCAGCATTTT. The chain combines TRBV7-6 with TRBJ1-5; the match to TRBD1 covers 9 bases. Germline CDR1 and CDR2: SGHVS and FNYEAQ. Unmatched junction bases numbered 7, after V lost 5 bases and J lost 8 bases. This CDR3 contains 14 residues.

V and J are TRBV18 and TRBJ2-3; 8 nucleotides line up with TRBD2. V was pared by 1 base and J by 0 bases, with 3 bases of the junction left unmatched. CDR3 length equals 16 residues. CDR1 KGHSH and CDR2 LQKENI come from the germline V gene. The CDR3 region is CASSPLLAASTDTQYF. The CDR3 coding sequence is TGTGCCAGCTCACCACTACTAGCGGCTAGCACAGATACGCAGTATTTT.

The V and J genes are TRBV13 and TRBJ2-7; D is possibly TRBD1 (6 bases). The CDR3 totals 15 residues. The germline V gene encodes CDR1 PRHDT and CDR2 FYEKMQ (reference sequence). V lost 5 bases to trimming and J lost 4 bases, with 18 bases between them. In DNA form, the CDR3 reads TGTGCCAGCAGCCCAAACGGCAGGGGTGCGTACGAGCAGTACTTC. Protein: CASSPNGRGAYEQYF.

The chain links TRBV3-1 (or the pseudogene TRBV3-2) to TRBJ1-3; no definite D call. The CDR3 covers 15 residues. The V and J ends lost 5 bases and 2 bases respectively, with 13 bases between them. Germline lookup yields CDR1 LGHDT and CDR2 YNNKEL (reference sequence). The CDR3 region has the DNA TGTGCCAGCAGCACCCTACCGGATGCTGGAAACACCATATATTTT. It encodes CASSTLPDAGNTIYF.

The chain has TRBV7-2 and TRBJ2-7; possible D gene TRBD2, 6 bases. Germline CDR1 SGHTA, CDR2 FQGNSA. Deletions cut 1 base from V and 0 bases from J, with 7 bases between. The CDR3 has 14 residues. CDR3 nucleotides: TGTGCCAGCAGCTTAGGCGGGGCCTCCTACGAGCAGTACTTC. This encodes CASSLGGASYEQYF.

The chain has TRBV10-1 and TRBJ1-6; D possibly corresponds to TRBD1 (5 bases). The CDR3 is made up of 16 amino acids. Germline V lookup: CDR1 WNHNN, CDR2 SYGVQD (reference sequence). Trimming left V 2 bases short and J 5 bases short, with 13 bases between. The CDR3 DNA follows: TGCGCCAGCAGTGAGAAGGGGTCCAGGAATAATTCACCCCTCCACTTT. It codes for CASSEKGSRNNSPLHF.

The chain links TRBV7-2 to TRBJ1-2, with D possibly matching TRBD1 (5 bases). This CDR3 is 15 amino acids long. CDR1 is SGHTA, CDR2 FQGNSA, per germline. V was clipped by 2 bases and J by 6 bases, with 16 bases between them. The CDR3 DNA is TGTGCCAGCAGCTTATCCCCCCGCAGGGAGGATGGCTACACCTTC. This sequence encodes CASSLSPRREDGYTF.

Worth noting for this clone: A read error may account for a junction end that differs from germline. The chain couples TRBV7-7 to TRBJ2-5; TRBD2 is a possible D gene (7 bases). The CDR3 is 15 residues long. CDR1 and CDR2 from the germline V gene are SSHAT and FNYEAQ (reference sequence). Here the CDR3 DNA reads TGTGCTAGCAGCTTAGTCGGGGGGCGGGAAGAGACCCAGTACTTC. Residues: CASSLVGGREETQYF.

This clone was detected only once. The chain joins TRBV4-1 to TRBJ1-2, with 12 bases identical to TRBD1. Germline values: CDR1 MGHRA, CDR2 YSYEKL. This CDR3 has 17 residues. V was clipped by 0 bases and J by 3 bases; unmatched bases: 5. CDR3 in amino acids: CASSQDVGTGGDYGYTF. CDR3 DNA: TGCGCCAGCAGCCAAGACGTAGGGACAGGGGGCGACTATGGCTACACCTTC.